This paragraph covers one T cell receptor (beta chain) sequence. Its antigen is not identified. Sequenced by immunoSEQ multiplex PCR; TCRdb stores in-frame clones only, minus some. Counted here are 100,000 to 150,000 clones, about 90% occurring once; the ten biggest clones make up 13% to 15%. The sample originates from a study of T cell responses to AZD1222 COVID-19 vaccine. Regarding the study as a whole: Repertoire sampling was restricted to post-peak T cell response timepoints. Spike as a whole was targeted by vaccine-associated CD4 TCRs, dominant at 160-218 and 743-854. Mostly white British, mostly female donors; authors suggested clonal diversity may be underestimated.

The CDR3 contains 16 residues. Germline loops: CDR1 SNHLY, CDR2 FYNNEI. Deletions cut 3 bases from V and 1 base from J, with 12 bases between. The source of this sequence is an adult in good health. The source material was peripheral blood, sampled on day 0 of AZD1222 vaccination. The V call is TRBV2, the J call TRBJ1-4; D unresolved. The CDR3 sequence: CASSERAMGTNEKLFF. In nucleotides, the CDR3 is TGTGCCAGCAGTGAGCGGGCGATGGGAACTAATGAAAAACTGTTTTTT.